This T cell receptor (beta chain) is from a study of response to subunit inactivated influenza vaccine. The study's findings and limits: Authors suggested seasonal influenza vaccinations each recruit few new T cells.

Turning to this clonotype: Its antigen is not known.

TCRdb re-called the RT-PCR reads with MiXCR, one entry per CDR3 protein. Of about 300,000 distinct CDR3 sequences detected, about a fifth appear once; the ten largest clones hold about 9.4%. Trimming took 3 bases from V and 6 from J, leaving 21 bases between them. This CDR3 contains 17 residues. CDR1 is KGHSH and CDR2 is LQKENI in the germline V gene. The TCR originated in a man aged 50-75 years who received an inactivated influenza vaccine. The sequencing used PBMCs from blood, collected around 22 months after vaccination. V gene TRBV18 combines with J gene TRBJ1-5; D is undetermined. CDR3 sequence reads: CASSPNPGAQVPQPQHF. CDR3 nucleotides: TGTGCCAGCTCACCTAACCCGGGAGCCCAGGTCCCTCAGCCCCAGCATTTT.